Below, one TCR beta chain is given with its context. Its matching antigen is unknown. This CDR3 region has 15 residues. Trimming removed 3 bases from V and 1 base from J, with 13 bases in between. CDR1 is SGHNT and CDR2 is YYREEE in the germline V gene (reference sequence). The sample originates from a study of cytomegalovirus exposure and HLA in healthy donors. Study-level points and caveats: Data from an earlier analysis indicated that most TCR beta V segments were productive either about 90% or about 30% of the time.

PCR amplification relied on 60 Vbeta primers (plus 13 Jbeta primers). Profiling relied on immunoSEQ multiplex PCR, and the TCRdb table lists in-frame clones only, not all of them. The data hold roughly 180,000 clones, with around 80% observed a single time. The sequencing sample was made of PBMCs. The TCR comes from a woman in her fifties or sixties in good health and CMV-seropositive. The J gene is TRBJ1-1, the V gene TRBV5-4; D is unclear. CDR3 residues: CASSSRSGWNTEAFF. CDR3 in DNA: TGTGCCAGCAGCTCGCGGTCGGGGTGGAACACTGAAGCTTTCTTT.